This entry lists 14 T cell receptor beta chains sequenced from one sample in a study of shared clonotypes between healthy human individuals. Naivety among CD8 cells was defined by CD45RO negativity and positive CCR7 selection, thereby excluding terminally differentiated effector memory CD45RA+ cells. The repertoire was sequenced with immunoSEQ multiplex PCR; TCRdb's copy has only in-frame clones and lacks some. The sample has almost 700,000 clones, 92% seen once. The material sequenced was naive CD8+ T cells sorted from blood. The receptors were sampled from a man aged 25 to 40 in good health.

This clone showed up just once. The rearrangement links TRBV9 to TRBJ2-1, with 10 bases matching TRBD2. The CDR3 spans 16 residues. V shed 6 bases, J shed 9 bases, and the junction held 15 bases outside the gene matches. Per the germline V gene, CDR1 is SGDLS and CDR2 is YYNGEE. The CDR3 DNA follows: TGTGCCAGCACCCCTGGTGGTAGCGGGAGGTTAGGTGAGCAGTTCTTC. Translated, it gives CASTPGGSGRLGEQFF. Full variable domain (rest looked up from reference TRBV9 and TRBJ2-1): DSGVTQTPKHLITATGQRVTLRCSPRSGDLSVYWYQQSLDQGLQFLIQYYNGEERAKGNILERFSAQQFPDLHSELNLSSLELGDSALYFCASTPGGSGRLGEQFFGPGTRLTVL.

This chain joins TRBV6-1 and TRBJ2-2; 10 bases are shared with TRBD2. V lost 10 bases and J lost 8; bases outside the gene matches: 7. The CDR3 is made up of 13 amino acids. Germline-derived CDR1 and CDR2 are MNHNS and SASEGT. CDR3 region: CATRGLASGELFF. CDR3 coding DNA: TGTGCCACCAGGGGACTAGCGAGTGGGGAGCTGTTTTTT.

For this clone: This sample includes further DNA sequences coding for the same CDR3. This chain uses TRBV9 with TRBJ1-1, with no clear D. The CDR3 covers 14 residues. Germline CDR1 SGDLS, CDR2 YYNGEE. V gave up 0 bases and J gave up 0 bases, with 6 bases separating them. DNA of the CDR3: TGTGCCAGCAGCGTAGAGGGTCTGAACACTGAAGCTTTCTTT. This sequence encodes CASSVEGLNTEAFF.

This clone turned up a few times. J is TRBJ2-1 and V is TRBV25-1; no reliable D call. Germline CDR1 and CDR2: MGHDK and SYGVNS. V was trimmed by 6 bases and J by 10 bases, leaving 19 bases between them. The CDR3 is 14 residues long. The CDR3 spells CASSHLGESREQFF. In DNA, the CDR3 is TGTGCCAGCAGCCACCTGGGCGAGAGCAGAGAGCAGTTCTTC.

The chain employs TRBV11-3 and TRBJ1-1; no firm D call. Trimming cost V 0 bases and J 6 bases, with 8 bases left between them. Germline lookup yields CDR1 SGHNT and CDR2 YENEEA. CDR3 length equals 13 residues. In DNA, the CDR3 is TGTGCCAGCAGCTTAGATCCCGGGGCTGAAGCTTTCTTT. Its translation: CASSLDPGAEAFF. Complete variable domain (other parts from reference TRBV11-3 and TRBJ1-1): EAGVVQSPRYKIIEKKQPVAFWCNPISGHNTLYWYLQNLGQGPELLIRYENEEAVDDSQLPKDRFSAERLKGVDSTLKIQPAELGDSAVYLCASSLDPGAEAFFGQGTRLTVV.

The chain combines TRBV5-6 with TRBJ1-1, with D tentatively TRBD1 (5 bases). V gave up 1 base and J gave up 5 bases, with 6 bases separating them. The germline V gene encodes CDR1 SGHDT and CDR2 YYEEEE. The length of the CDR3 is 12 residues. The CDR3 DNA is TGTGCCAGCAGCTTGCGGGGGACTGAAGCTTTCTTT. Protein product: CASSLRGTEAFF. Drawing the rest from reference TRBV5-6 and TRBJ1-1, the complete variable domain is DAGVTQSPTHLIKTRGQQVTLRCSPKSGHDTVSWYQQALGQGPQFIFQYYEEEERQRGNFPDRFSGHQFPNYSSELNVNALLLGDSALYLCASSLRGTEAFFGQGTRLTVV.

The rearrangement joins TRBV9 to TRBJ2-6; D might be TRBD1 (5 bases). The CDR3 loop spans 17 amino acids. CDR1 is SGDLS, CDR2 YYNGEE, per germline. V was clipped by 6 bases and J by 2 bases, with 18 bases between them. The CDR3 here is CASKGRDSSPGANVLTF. Written as DNA, the CDR3 is TGTGCCAGCAAGGGCAGGGATTCTTCTCCTGGGGCCAACGTCCTGACTTTC. The full variable domain, completed using reference TRBV9 and TRBJ2-6, is DSGVTQTPKHLITATGQRVTLRCSPRSGDLSVYWYQQSLDQGLQFLIQYYNGEERAKGNILERFSAQQFPDLHSELNLSSLELGDSALYFCASKGRDSSPGANVLTFGAGSRLTVL.

This clone is a singleton in its sample. The rearrangement joins TRBV9 to TRBJ2-3; possible D gene TRBD1, 5 bases. Germline V gene data show CDR1 as SGDLS and CDR2 as YYNGEE. The CDR3 is 20 residues long. Trimming left V 0 bases short and J 3 bases short, with 26 bases between. The CDR3 loop reads CASSVAAPHSGQRVTDTQYF. The CDR3 DNA reads TGTGCCAGCAGCGTAGCAGCCCCCCATTCAGGGCAGAGAGTGACAGATACGCAGTATTTT. The full variable domain, completed using reference TRBV9 and TRBJ2-3, is DSGVTQTPKHLITATGQRVTLRCSPRSGDLSVYWYQQSLDQGLQFLIQYYNGEERAKGNILERFSAQQFPDLHSELNLSSLELGDSALYFCASSVAAPHSGQRVTDTQYFGPGTRLTVL.

J is TRBJ2-1 and V is TRBV29-1; 8 bases are shared with TRBD2. Germline V gene sequence: CDR1 SQVTM, CDR2 ANQGSEA. The CDR3 runs to 16 residues. The junction had 14 bases not matched to a gene; V was cut back by 6 bases and J by 4 bases. In nucleotides, the CDR3 is TGCAGCGTCGCCGGGGGGGTCGGGCAGGGTTACAATGAGCAGTTCTTC. It is translated as CSVAGGVGQGYNEQFF.

The rearrangement joins TRBV19 to TRBJ2-1, with TRBD2 identical over 8 bases. V shed 5 bases, J shed 7 bases, and the junction held 4 bases outside the gene matches. Germline V CDR1 and CDR2: LNHDA, SQIVND (reference sequence). The CDR3 is 13 amino acids. This CDR3 is CASSFSGTNEQFF. In DNA, the CDR3 is TGTGCCAGTAGTTTTAGCGGGACGAATGAGCAGTTCTTC.

The gene calls are TRBV2 and TRBJ1-5; 7 positions agree with TRBD1. The germline CDR1 and CDR2 sequences are SNHLY and FYNNEI. The CDR3 has 13 amino acids. Unmatched junction bases numbered 3, after V lost 6 bases and J lost 4 bases. CDR3 in amino acids: CASRGTVNQPQHF. For the CDR3, the DNA is TGTGCCAGCAGAGGGACAGTGAATCAGCCCCAGCATTTT.

The chain joins TRBV19 to TRBJ2-7; D perhaps matches TRBD1 (6 bases). Germline loops: CDR1 LNHDA, CDR2 SQIVND (reference sequence). Trimming removed 6 bases at V and 2 bases at J, with 17 bases between. The CDR3 consists of 15 residues. The CDR3 DNA follows: TGTGCCAGTAGCCCAACGGTGTCAGGGGCCTACGAGCAGTACTTC. Translated, it gives CASSPTVSGAYEQYF.

As DNA, the CDR3 is TGTGCCATCTACGCAGCGAACACCGGGGAGCTGTTTTTT. Its protein product is CAIYAANTGELFF. This sequence joins TRBV10-3 and TRBJ2-2; D unresolved. Germline V lookup: CDR1 ENHRY, CDR2 SYGVKD. The V end lost 8 bases, the J end lost 0 bases, and 7 bases lay between the germline ends. The CDR3 length is 13 residues.

Comment on this clone: Other DNA variants within this sample encode the same CDR3. V is TRBV6-1 and J is TRBJ2-1; a weak D match, TRBD1 (5 bases). Germline assignment: CDR1 MNHNS and CDR2 SASEGT. The V end was cut by 3 bases, the J end by 0 bases, with 9 bases between. The CDR3 consists of 15 residues. CDR3 in DNA: TGTGCCAGCAGTGAGGACATCTCCTCCTACAATGAGCAGTTCTTC. As protein: CASSEDISSYNEQFF.